The TCR beta chain under discussion was sequenced for a study of technical replicates of blood from a handful of donors. Some clones are missing from TCRdb's copy, which holds only in-frame ones; the method was immunoSEQ multiplex PCR. Here the sample spans tens of thousands of clones, around 94% being singletons. Looked up from germline, CDR1 is LGHNA and CDR2 is YSLEER. This CDR3 region has 21 residues. Trimming cost V 7 bases and J 5 bases, with 33 bases left between them. This rearrangement joins TRBV4-3 to TRBJ2-6; no reliable D call. The TCR was taken from a human donor in good health. Input material: T cells isolated from PBMCs. CDR3 amino acids: CASIGSTRAAPSQSRANVLTF. The CDR3 nucleotides are TGCGCCAGCATCGGATCGACGAGAGCAGCGCCGTCACAAAGTCGGGCCAACGTCCTGACTTTC.